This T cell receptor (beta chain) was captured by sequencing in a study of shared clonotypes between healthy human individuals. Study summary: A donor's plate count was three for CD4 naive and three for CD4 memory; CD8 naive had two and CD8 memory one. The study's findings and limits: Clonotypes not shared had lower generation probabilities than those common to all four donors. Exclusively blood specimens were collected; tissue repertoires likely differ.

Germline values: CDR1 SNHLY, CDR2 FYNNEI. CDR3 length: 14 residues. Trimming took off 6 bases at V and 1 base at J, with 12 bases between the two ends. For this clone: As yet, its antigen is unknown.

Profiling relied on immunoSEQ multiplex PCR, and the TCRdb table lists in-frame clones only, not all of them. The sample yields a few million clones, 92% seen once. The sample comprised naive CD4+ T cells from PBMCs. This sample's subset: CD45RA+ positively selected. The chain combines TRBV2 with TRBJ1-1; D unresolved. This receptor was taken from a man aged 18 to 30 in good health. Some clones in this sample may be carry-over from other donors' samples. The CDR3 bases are TGTGCCAGCAGAGAAAGGGCAAAGAACACTGAAGCTTTCTTT. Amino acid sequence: CASRERAKNTEAFF.